These 28 T cell receptor beta chains were all obtained from the same sample, sequenced in a study of long-term antiretroviral therapy in people with HIV. Run at survey level, the immunoSEQ assay was version v3.0. Method: immunoSEQ multiplex PCR; TCRdb's copy keeps in-frame clones and lacks some. The sample holds about 30,000 clones, about 94% seen once. The starting material was unsorted PBMCs, obtained approximately 6.3 years after starting antiretroviral therapy. Receptors were obtained from a middle-aged woman with HIV.

CDR3 coding DNA: TGTGCCAGCAGCTTCTCATCGGGCCCATTGTACGAGCAGTACTTC. Protein sequence: CASSFSSGPLYEQYF. This sequence joins TRBV7-2 and TRBJ2-7; no definite D call. CDR3 length: 15 amino acids. The V gene lost 3 bases and the J gene lost 4 bases, with 16 bases spanning the gap. Germline V gene sequence: CDR1 SGHTA, CDR2 FQGNSA.

The chain combines TRBV5-4 with TRBJ2-1; 7 nucleotides match TRBD1. The CDR3 runs to 14 residues. CDR1 and CDR2 from the germline V gene are SGHNT and YYREEE (reference sequence). After removal of 6 bases from V and 4 bases from J, the junction contained 7 bases not matched to a gene. The CDR3 DNA reads as TGTGCCAGCACGCGGGTGGACAGGTACAATGAGCAGTTCTTC. It translates to CASTRVDRYNEQFF.

The rearrangement uses TRBV10-3 and TRBJ2-1; maybe TRBD2 (6 bases). Between the trimmed V and J ends, which lost 5 bases and 10 bases, there was a span of 18 bases. The germline V gene has CDR1 ENHRY and CDR2 SYGVKD. This CDR3 is built from 14 residues. The CDR3 reads CAISWDSDAEEQFF. The CDR3, as DNA: TGTGCCATCAGTTGGGACTCCGATGCGGAGGAGCAGTTCTTC.

The chain employs TRBV30 and TRBJ1-1; D unclear. CDR1 GTSNPN and CDR2 SVGIG come from the germline V gene (reference sequence). Trimming pared 0 bases from V and 1 base from J, leaving 6 bases between. This CDR3 has 13 residues. CDR3 sequence reads: CAWSVMQNTEAFF. For the CDR3, the DNA is TGTGCCTGGAGTGTGATGCAGAACACTGAAGCTTTCTTT.

The chain joins TRBV7-2 to TRBJ2-3; D gene ambiguous. Trimming pared 6 bases from V and 6 bases from J, leaving 16 bases between. Germline CDR1 SGHTA, CDR2 FQGNSA. This CDR3 spans 14 amino acids. In nucleotides, the CDR3 is TGTGCCAGCAGACCCCGTCCCCAGTTTGATACGCAGTATTTT. Its protein is CASRPRPQFDTQYF. Full variable domain (rest looked up from reference TRBV7-2 and TRBJ2-3): GAGVSQSPSNKVTEKGKDVELRCDPISGHTALYWYRQSLGQGLEFLIYFQGNSAPDKSGLPSDRFSAERTGGSVSTLTIQRTQQEDSAVYLCASRPRPQFDTQYFGPGTRLTVL.

The rearrangement uses TRBV5-6 and TRBJ2-5, with 12 bases aligning to TRBD2. The CDR3 totals 18 residues. With V trimmed by 0 bases and J by 0 bases, 6 bases remained unmatched. Germline V gene data show CDR1 as SGHDT and CDR2 as YYEEEE. The CDR3 sequence is CASSLVLAGGPHQETQYF. The CDR3 DNA reads as TGTGCCAGCAGCTTGGTCCTAGCGGGGGGGCCCCACCAAGAGACCCAGTACTTC.

The chain couples TRBV9 to TRBJ2-1, with TRBD2 as a possible D gene (5 bases). CDR1 and CDR2 (germline): SGDLS, YYNGEE. Trimming took 0 bases from V and 5 from J, leaving 12 bases between them. The CDR3 contains 15 residues. Here the CDR3 reads CASSVGLAAHNEQFF. The CDR3 nucleotides read TGTGCCAGCAGCGTAGGGCTAGCCGCCCACAATGAGCAGTTCTTC.

The chain joins TRBV28 to TRBJ1-1; a weak D match, TRBD1 (5 bases). This CDR3 has 16 amino acids. V shed 2 bases and J shed 4 bases, with 17 bases lying between them. Germline assignment: CDR1 MDHEN and CDR2 SYDVKM. The CDR3 DNA reads as TGTGCCAGCAGTTTAAGTAAAGCTTGGGGGGGCACTGAAGCTTTCTTT. Residues: CASSLSKAWGGTEAFF.

A note on this clone: A read error may account for a junction end that differs from germline. V gene TRBV6-6 combines with J gene TRBJ2-3; D call uncertain. The CDR3 covers 13 residues. Germline V CDR1 and CDR2: MNHNY, SVGAGI (reference sequence). The CDR3 loop reads CASSYLGSDTQYF. In nucleotides, the CDR3 is TGTGCCAGCAGCTACTTGGGTTCAGATACGCAGTATTTT.

In its sample, this clone was seen once. This chain links TRBV7-2 with TRBJ1-5, with a weak D call TRBD1 (5 bases). The germline V gene encodes CDR1 SGHTA and CDR2 FQGNSA. V was pared by 3 bases and J by 4 bases, with 16 bases between. CDR3 length: 16 residues. The CDR3 here is CASSFGGDPRNQPQHF. The CDR3 DNA follows: TGTGCCAGCAGCTTCGGAGGGGATCCTAGAAATCAGCCCCAGCATTTT.

J is TRBJ1-1 and V is TRBV20-1; no clear D. V lost 6 bases, J lost 5 bases, and 7 bases lay in between. CDR3 length equals 10 residues. Germline V lookup: CDR1 DFQATT, CDR2 SNEGSKA (reference sequence). The CDR3 spells CSALGTEAFF. The CDR3 coding sequence is TGCAGTGCCCTAGGGACTGAAGCTTTCTTT.

V is TRBV4-3 and J is TRBJ2-7; D gene ambiguous. The germline V gene encodes CDR1 LGHNA and CDR2 YSLEER. Trimming removed 4 bases at V and 7 bases at J, with 17 bases between. This CDR3 region has 14 residues. The CDR3 region has the DNA TGCGCCAGCAGCCTCGACTCGTTTTATGGGGAGCAGTACTTC. It translates to CASSLDSFYGEQYF.

This clone was picked up a small number of times. This chain links TRBV6-1 with TRBJ2-3; D is unresolved. The germline gives CDR1 MNHNS, CDR2 SASEGT. The V end lost 6 bases, the J end lost 5 bases, and 9 bases lay between the germline ends. The CDR3 covers 12 residues. The CDR3 protein is CASRAKLDTQYF. CDR3 sequence (DNA): TGTGCCAGCAGGGCTAAGTTAGATACGCAGTATTTT.

The CDR3 DNA reads as TGTGCCAGCAGGACCACAGGGGGTGGCTCACCCCTCCACTTT. Residues: CASRTTGGGSPLHF. This chain joins TRBV27 and TRBJ1-6; TRBD1 aligns across 8 bases. The CDR3 totals 14 residues. Germline-derived CDR1 and CDR2 are MNHEY and SMNVEV (reference sequence). J was trimmed by 10 bases and V by 6 bases; bases with no gene match: 8.

V usage is TRBV2 and J usage is TRBJ2-5; 10 bases align to TRBD1. The CDR3 is made up of 15 amino acids. J was trimmed by 1 base and V by 6 bases; bases with no gene match: 5. Germline assignment: CDR1 SNHLY and CDR2 FYNNEI. CDR3 in amino acids: CASSGQGGIQETQYF. As DNA, the CDR3 is TGTGCCAGCAGCGGACAGGGGGGGATCCAAGAGACCCAGTACTTC.

The chain has TRBV5-1 and TRBJ1-6, with TRBD1 as a possible D gene (5 bases). The V gene's germline CDR1 is SGHRS and CDR2 YFSETQ. V was pared by 0 bases and J by 8 bases, with 15 bases between. This CDR3 contains 16 residues. The CDR3 spells CASSLVGGGGDSPLHF. CDR3 DNA sequence: TGCGCCAGCAGCTTGGTAGGTGGGGGTGGCGATTCACCCCTCCACTTT.

The chain recombines TRBV9 with TRBJ1-2, with unresolved D. Germline V gene data show CDR1 as SGDLS and CDR2 as YYNGEE. V was shortened by 3 bases and J by 2 bases, with 20 bases between the two germline ends. The CDR3 spans 17 residues. DNA for the CDR3: TGTGCCAGCAGCGGGCCCCTCCTGGGAGTATCGAACTATGGCTACACCTTC. Translation gives CASSGPLLGVSNYGYTF.

The V and J genes are TRBV7-9 and TRBJ2-1, with unresolved D. This CDR3 is 13 amino acids long. Germline V gives CDR1 SEHNR, CDR2 FQNEAQ (reference sequence). The ends were cut back, 2 bases at V and 7 bases at J, with 9 bases in the middle. The CDR3 spells CASSLFGQNEQFF. CDR3 DNA: TGTGCCAGCAGCTTATTTGGTCAGAATGAGCAGTTCTTC.

CDR3: CASSPRGDRAYEQYF. Here the CDR3 DNA reads TGTGCCAGCAGCCCTAGGGGGGACAGGGCCTACGAGCAGTACTTC. J is TRBJ2-7 and V is TRBV7-8; TRBD1 aligns across 9 bases. This CDR3 has 15 residues. With 5 bases clipped from V and 2 bases from J, the junction kept 7 bases outside the gene matches. Germline-derived CDR1 and CDR2 are SGHVS and FQNEAQ.

The V and J genes are TRBV30 and TRBJ2-3; 10 bases fit TRBD2. CDR3 length: 15 residues. The junction had 5 bases not matched to a gene; V was cut back by 3 bases and J by 2 bases. Germline V gene lookup returns CDR1 GTSNPN and CDR2 SVGIG (reference sequence). The CDR3 nucleotides are TGTGCCTGGAGCCAAGCGGGGGGGCCCACAGATACGCAGTATTTT. This gives the protein CAWSQAGGPTDTQYF. Filled out from reference TRBV30 and TRBJ2-3, the complete variable domain reads SQTIHQWPATLVQPVGSPLSLECTVEGTSNPNLYWYRQAAGRGLQLLFYSVGIGQISSEVPQNLSASRPQDRQFILSSKKLLLSDSGFYLCAWSQAGGPTDTQYFGPGTRLTVL.

This chain joins TRBV2 and TRBJ1-2, with unresolved D. The CDR3 consists of 13 residues. Germline CDR1 is SNHLY and CDR2 is FYNNEI. The V gene lost 2 bases and the J gene lost 4 bases, with 8 bases spanning the gap. The CDR3 is CASSERQVYGYTF. The CDR3 DNA reads as TGTGCCAGCAGTGAACGGCAGGTCTATGGCTACACCTTC.

This clone was seen once. This chain links TRBV18 with TRBJ1-2; D perhaps matches TRBD1 (5 bases). This CDR3 is built from 16 residues. V shed 3 bases and J shed 0 bases, with 14 bases lying between them. From germline, CDR1 is KGHSH and CDR2 LQKENI. The CDR3 nucleotides read TGTGCCAGCTCACCCGTTGGGACTGGAGCTAACTATGGCTACACCTTC. It specifies CASSPVGTGANYGYTF.

V and J are TRBV7-2 and TRBJ2-3; perhaps TRBD2 as D (6 bases). The CDR3 extends over 12 amino acids. Germline-derived CDR1 and CDR2 are SGHTA and FQGNSA. V lost 5 bases, J lost 14 bases, and 17 bases lay in between. The CDR3 protein is CASSRGAGIPYF. The DNA for the CDR3 is TGTGCCAGCAGCCGAGGGGCGGGGATTCCGTATTTT.

The table lists this clone with a few counts. CDR3 DNA sequence: TGTGCCAGCAGCCAAACCCAGGGACAAGGTTCACCCCTCCACTTT. It codes for CASSQTQGQGSPLHF. This chain joins TRBV28 and TRBJ1-6; D is possibly TRBD1 (6 bases). There are 15 residues in the CDR3. Between the trimmed V and J ends, which lost 6 bases and 9 bases, there was a span of 18 bases. CDR1 and CDR2 from the germline V gene are MDHEN and SYDVKM. The whole variable domain, remainder taken from reference TRBV28 and TRBJ1-6, is DVKVTQSSRYLVKRTGEKVFLECVQDMDHENMFWYRQDPGLGLRLIYFSYDVKMKEKGDIPEGYSVSREKKERFSLILESASTNQTSMYLCASSQTQGQGSPLHFGNGTRLTVT.

The chain recombines TRBV7-8 with TRBJ1-2; D is unresolved. The V end was cut by 0 bases, the J end by 3 bases, with 14 bases between. CDR1 SGHVS and CDR2 FQNEAQ come from the germline V gene. The CDR3 covers 16 residues. The DNA of the CDR3 is TGTGCCAGCAGCTTAGCTACTCGGCCGGAGCACTATGGCTACACCTTC. This encodes CASSLATRPEHYGYTF. The variable domain in full, completed from reference TRBV7-8 and TRBJ1-2, reads GAGVSQSPRYKVAKRGQDVALRCDPISGHVSLFWYQQALGQGPEFLTYFQNEAQLDKSGLPSDRFFAERPEGSVSTLKIQRTQQEDSAVYLCASSLATRPEHYGYTFGSGTRLTVV.

This clone was picked up one time. V is TRBV9 and J is TRBJ1-6; the D gene is possibly TRBD1 (5 bases). Trimming took 3 bases from V and 8 from J, leaving 12 bases between them. The CDR3 is made up of 14 amino acids. In germline, CDR1 is SGDLS, CDR2 YYNGEE. CDR3 in DNA: TGTGCCAGCAGCGGACGGGGCCCTTATTCACCCCTCCACTTT. Amino acid sequence: CASSGRGPYSPLHF.

The chain carries TRBV5-6 and TRBJ2-7, with 9 nucleotides matching TRBD2. This CDR3 spans 16 amino acids. Germline CDR1 reads SGHDT; CDR2 reads YYEEEE. V lost 1 base and J lost 2; bases outside the gene matches: 7. The chain's CDR3 is CASSLKGGGAAYEQYF. The CDR3 DNA sequence: TGTGCCAGCAGCTTGAAGGGCGGGGGGGCAGCCTACGAGCAGTACTTC.

The chain carries TRBV7-2 and TRBJ1-3, with TRBD1 as a possible D gene (6 bases). V was pared by 5 bases and J by 4 bases, with 15 bases between. This CDR3 has 15 residues. Germline loops: CDR1 SGHTA, CDR2 FQGNSA. The CDR3 region is CASSTGTTVGNTIYF. For the CDR3, the DNA is TGTGCCAGCAGCACAGGGACTACTGTGGGAAACACCATATATTTT.